Sequencing of this TCR beta chain was carried out in a study of T cell repertoires in cytomegalovirus infection. About the research overall: From public TCR beta signatures came an indication of both CMV infection and matching HLA type.

This CDR3 has 13 amino acids. V lost 7 bases and J 4 bases, leaving 11 bases between the germline ends. The germline V gene encodes CDR1 LNHDA and CDR2 SQIVND (reference sequence). As regards this clonotype: As yet, its antigen is unknown.

A single record per CDR3 protein comes from TCRdb applying MiXCR to the reads. This table has roughly 300,000 distinct CDR3 sequences, around 25% appearing once. Study-wide findings and caveats: Within the response measured ex vivo, HLA-C-restricted CMV-specific TCR beta clonotypes were dominant. Accumulated public TCR beta family frequency recognized individuals carrying CMV together with the relevant HLA.

This receptor was obtained from a human donor in good health (CMV status not recorded). Some clones in this sample may be carry-over from other donors' samples. The specimen was PBMCs. The J gene is TRBJ2-1, the V gene TRBV19; tentative D call: TRBD1 (6 bases). CDR3 loop: CASKDRRYNEQFF. CDR3 bases: TGTGCCAGTAAGGACAGACGTTACAATGAGCAGTTCTTC.